This TCR beta chain was observed in a study of human T cells and chemical hapten exposure. In TCRdb, the RACE reads were re-called with MiXCR into one record per CDR3 protein. The table shows about 350,000 distinct CDR3 sequences, with 4.5% to 5.5% occurring only once. Germline assignment: CDR1 SGDLS and CDR2 YYNGEE. The CDR3 covers 14 residues. V lost 5 bases and J 9 bases, leaving 15 bases between the germline ends. Regarding time point: pre-sensitization, week 0. This sample's treatment: therapeutic diphenylcyclopropenone sensitization with weekly scalp DPC. J is TRBJ1-6 and V is TRBV9; D is ambiguous. This receptor was taken from a woman between 18 and 30 years old with alopecia areata. Some clones in this sample may be carry-over from other donors' samples. The sequences come from whole blood, collected in connection with sensitization to the hapten diphenylcyclopropenone (DPC). The CDR3 is CASSAGPSGSPLHF. Here the CDR3 DNA reads TGTGCCAGCAGTGCAGGCCCGAGTGGTTCACCCCTCCACTTT.